This record looks at one T cell receptor (beta chain) sequence and its context. Its specificity is unknown. Diagnosis relied on clinical symptoms, serum thyroxine and TRAb, thyroid ultrasound and orbital computed tomography. Out of 8.5 to 10 ml of fresh peripheral blood came the PBMCs. This sample was taken from a study of T cells in Graves' hyperthyroidism and ophthalmopathy. The TCR beta CDR3 regions underwent amplification using RNA transcripts as the source. TCR CDR3 regions were first amplified by RT-PCR with HTBI primers. TCRdb passed the multiplex PCR reads through MiXCR, listing each CDR3 protein once. The sample contains roughly 560,000 distinct CDR3 sequences, around 15% of which appear only once. CDR1 is MNHNS, CDR2 SASEGT, per germline. V dropped 8 bases and J dropped 1 base, with 14 bases sitting between them. The CDR3 is made up of 14 amino acids. Broader study findings: Most thyroid-expanded clonotypes above 0.001 were also found in blood.

The chain employs TRBV6-1 and TRBJ1-1; D is perhaps TRBD1 (5 bases). The sequence was collected from a woman aged 35 to 49 with Graves' ophthalmopathy. Sequencing was performed on blood. CDR3 in DNA: TGTGCCAGCTCGAGACAGCACCCGAACACTGAAGCTTTCTTT. As protein: CASSRQHPNTEAFF.